This T cell receptor (beta chain) appears in the sequencing data of a study of neurological immune-mediated disorders. V lost 1 base and J 2 bases, leaving 9 bases between the germline ends. CDR1 DFQATT and CDR2 SNEGSKA come from the germline V gene (reference sequence). There are 14 residues in the CDR3. TCRdb used MiXCR to reprocess the 5' RACE reads, holding one entry per CDR3 protein. The profile shows 95,000 to 110,000 distinct CDR3 sequences, about 10% of them singletons. Time point indicated: longitudinal time-point 3. This clonotype was seen ten or more times. This chain joins TRBV20-1 and TRBJ1-5; D not resolved. The source material was PBMCs. This clonotype originated in a female donor with HTLV-1-associated myelopathy (HAM/TSP). Written as DNA, the CDR3 is TGCAGTGCTAGAGCGCTTCGGGGCAATCAGCCCCAGCATTTT. It yields the protein CSARALRGNQPQHF.